This T cell receptor beta chain was recorded in a study of cytomegalovirus exposure and HLA in healthy donors. Overall study results and limits: Reports credit the classifier with highly specific, highly sensitive diagnosis of cytomegalovirus status. That first-cohort TCR clusters tended to co-occur in the approximately 110 validation repertoires was found in a later analysis. Confirmation was obtained in vitro that three CMV-associated chains are specific for CMV antigens.

Points on this clone: Its antigen is unknown.

The CDR3 loop spans 11 amino acids. Germline V lookup: CDR1 LNHNV, CDR2 YYDKDF (reference sequence). V was clipped by 8 bases and J by 7 bases, with 8 bases between them. Assay used: immunoSEQ multiplex PCR; TCRdb lists only in-frame clones, some missing. This table has fewer than 200,000 clones, about nine tenths appearing once. The TCR comes from a man younger than 30 in good health and CMV-seropositive. The chain couples TRBV15 to TRBJ2-2; possible D gene TRBD2, 5 bases. Sequenced sample: PBMCs. CDR3: CATDRGGELFF. In nucleotides, the CDR3 is TGTGCCACCGATCGGGGCGGGGAGCTGTTTTTT.